One and the same sample provided the 17 T cell receptor beta chains below, sequenced in a study of T cells expressing NK-cell markers (dated by TCRdb to about 2020). To prepare the library, 5' RACE was applied. Data came from an Illumina HiSeq 2000. TCRdb reanalyzed the reads, keeping one entry per CDR3 protein sequence and omitting DNA. This sample's clone table shows 550,000 to 600,000 distinct CDR3 sequences. Approximately 3.6% of the sample comes from the top ten. The sequencing input was blood T cells: a sorted CD56 or NKG2C T cell subset, CD4+ or CD8+ T cells, or bulk PBMC T cells (not recorded which). These receptors originate from a man aged 18-30 years in good health. Donor details come from another sample of the same person, matched by shared clones.

This chain links TRBV7-8 with TRBJ2-7; TCRdb returns TRBD1, unconfirmable since there is no DNA. The length of the CDR3 is 15 residues. CDR1 and CDR2 (germline): SGHVS, FQNEAQ. This chain's CDR3 is CASSPGTVRSYEQYF.

The chain couples TRBV6-1 to TRBJ2-2. There are 14 residues in the CDR3. In germline, CDR1 is MNHNS, CDR2 SASEGT. The CDR3 region is CAICRLPCTGELFF.

V usage is TRBV7-6 and J usage is TRBJ2-3; TCRdb outputs TRBD1, but without DNA this stays unchecked. The CDR3 is made up of 16 amino acids. Germline CDR1 reads SGHVS; CDR2 reads FNYEAQ. CDR3: CASTLGHHKSTDTQYF.

The rearrangement uses TRBV5-1 and TRBJ2-3; no DNA is available, so the TRBD2 call from TCRdb remains unchecked. Per germline, CDR1 SGHRS and CDR2 YFSETQ. CDR3 size: 17 residues. CDR3: CASSLDQREISTDTQYF.

The chain employs TRBV2 and TRBJ2-1; without DNA, the TCRdb call of TRBD1 cannot be checked. CDR3 length: 14 amino acids. CDR1 is SNHLY and CDR2 is FYNNEI in the germline V gene. The CDR3 sequence is CASSRDRADNEQFF.

The V call is TRBV5-1, the J call TRBJ2-5; the TRBD1 assignment by TCRdb is unverifiable without DNA. The germline CDR1 and CDR2 sequences are SGHRS and YFSETQ. This CDR3 spans 14 amino acids. CDR3 sequence reads: CASSVQGSQETQYF.

V usage is TRBV7-3 and J usage is TRBJ2-5; there is no DNA to check the TCRdb D call of TRBD1. CDR1 and CDR2 from the germline V gene are SGHTA and FQGTGA. The CDR3 covers 14 residues. The CDR3 loop reads CASSQIREQETQYF.

The V gene is TRBV24-1, the J gene TRBJ2-6. CDR3 size: 17 residues. Germline assignment: CDR1 KGHDR and CDR2 SFDVKD. The chain's CDR3 is CATSDFEEHSGANVLTF.

The gene calls are TRBV29-1 and TRBJ2-3; as DNA is missing, the TRBD2 call by TCRdb cannot be tested. This CDR3 is 13 amino acids long. From germline, CDR1 is SQVTM and CDR2 ANQGSEA. The chain's CDR3 is CSALTSGADTQYF.

The chain carries TRBV30 and TRBJ2-3; TCRdb indicates TRBD1, and absent DNA this call remains unverified. The CDR3 runs to 13 residues. The germline V gene encodes CDR1 GTSNPN and CDR2 SVGIG (reference sequence). The CDR3 loop is CAWSVAGKDTQYF.

This rearrangement joins TRBV15 to TRBJ2-3; with no DNA, the TCRdb D assignment of TRBD2 cannot be verified. Looked up from germline, CDR1 is LNHNV and CDR2 is YYDKDF (reference sequence). The CDR3 loop spans 14 amino acids. CDR3 protein: CATSYKQGPDTQYF.

The chain carries TRBV11-1 and TRBJ2-1; TCRdb proposes TRBD1, but this gene call is untestable without DNA. This CDR3 has 16 residues. Germline CDR1 SGHAT, CDR2 FQDESV (reference sequence). CDR3 residues: CASSSKVGVRGDEQFF.

The genes are TRBV5-5 and TRBJ2-1. The CDR3 runs to 15 residues. CDR1 SGHKS and CDR2 YYEKEE come from the germline V gene (reference sequence). The CDR3 here is CASSLVAAQDNEQFF.

The chain employs TRBV12-3 or TRBV12-4 and TRBJ2-7. CDR3 length: 14 residues. This chain's CDR3 is CASSLNGENYEQYF.

V is TRBV27 and J is TRBJ2-4; the D call of TRBD1 rests on TCRdb alone, since no DNA is present to check it. CDR3 size: 14 residues. CDR1 MNHEY and CDR2 SMNVEV come from the germline V gene (reference sequence). This chain's CDR3 is CASSLSTGWNIQYF.

The genes are TRBV20-1 and TRBJ1-2. CDR1 and CDR2 from the germline V gene are DFQATT and SNEGSKA (reference sequence). The CDR3 consists of 13 residues. CDR3 amino acids: CSARDPGDGGYTF.

The rearrangement uses TRBV7-2 and TRBJ2-2; TCRdb reports TRBD2, a call that lacks DNA to check it against. CDR1 is SGHTA, CDR2 FQGNSA, per germline. The CDR3 runs 15 residues. The chain's CDR3 is CASSLGLAGTGELFF.